This T cell receptor (beta chain) was found in a study of CD8 T cells in ankylosing spondylitis (dated by TCRdb to 2015 to 2018). Regarding the complete study: The study set out to find disease-linked TCR variants by profiling T cell receptor beta repertoires in ankylosing spondylitis patients and healthy donors. The full study cohort comprised approximately 23 ankylosing spondylitis patients and about 110 healthy donors. Peripheral blood samples were taken, and synovial fluid was additionally collected from ankylosing spondylitis patients. Results and caveats for the whole study, not just this receptor: The disease-linked clones showed a CD8+ phenotype and occurred at relatively low frequencies in peripheral blood. A TCR beta motif made up of fewer than 10 highly homologous amino acid variants appeared to be characteristic of blood from ankylosing spondylitis patients. The disease-linked clones were reported as significantly enriched in matched synovial fluid samples from ankylosing spondylitis patients. Some motif variants had previously been reported in the synovial fluid and blood of reactive arthritis patients, which suggests shared mechanisms of disease initiation.

Sequencing took place on an Illumina HiSeq 2500. TCR beta libraries were prepared by quantitative 5'-RACE with molecular barcodes. Per the original workflow: A new computational method based on a probabilistic model of VDJ rearrangement was used to identify disease-linked TCR variants. TCRdb reanalyzed the raw reads on its own, using fastp at Q25 for trimming and MiXCR for clone calling, and kept in-frame beta chains. One record per CDR3 amino acid sequence lists the most common genes and DNA. The V and J calls, along with clone size, are taken from TCRdb and not from the paper's own processing. This sample gives around 230,000 distinct CDR3 sequences in total; approximately 8.4% of them show up just once. Roughly 4.9% of the sample lies in the top ten. V gives up 3 bases and J gives up 9 bases, and the segment between their germline ends measures 18 bases. CDR1 is given as SQVTM and CDR2 as ANQGSEA, both from the germline V gene. CDR3 length: 14 amino acids, cysteine to phenylalanine. CDR3 DNA is the only sequence kept; it has 42 bases, read in frame from the first base.

This clonotype was observed many times. This clone's antigen is unknown. Base qualities were left out, and no much larger clone turns up one base away. The chain was built from TRBV29-1 and TRBJ2-1; the D call could be TRBD1 or TRBD2, with each sharing 6 bases. The receptor comes from a female donor with ankylosing spondylitis or in good health (not recorded which). Sequencing was done on a sample of blood, either unsorted or a sorted T cell fraction (not recorded which). The CDR3 sequence is CSVELVTRGSEQFF. The DNA is TGCAGCGTTGAGCTCGTGACTAGGGGGAGTGAGCAGTTCTTC.